The T cell receptor beta chain under discussion was sequenced for a study of response to subunit inactivated influenza vaccine (dated by TCRdb to 2016 to 2019). With regard to the full study: Deep quantitative profiling of the T cell receptor repertoire was used in the study to follow responses to a trivalent subunit inactivated influenza vaccine. General study outcomes and caveats: The authors proposed that each seasonal influenza vaccination may bring in only a limited number of new T cells.

Library preparation employed RT-PCR. Sequenced on an Illumina HiSeq 2500. Using fastp trimming at Q25 and MiXCR clonotype assembly, TCRdb reanalyzed the public sequencing data and kept in-frame beta chains. Each CDR3 protein appears once, grouped with its most common genes and DNA. The sample has a few hundred thousand distinct CDR3 sequences on record, about 20% of them singletons. Of the sample, about 9.4% falls within the top ten clones. This clonotype has just a few counts. Its antigen remains unidentified. Base qualities are not recorded, but no much larger clone differs from it by a single base. The CDR3 measures 16 amino acids from cysteine to phenylalanine. Kept here is only the CDR3 DNA, which spans 48 bases and is read in frame from base 1. As encoded in the germline V gene (reference sequence), CDR1 is SEHNR while CDR2 is FQNEAQ. V has 5 bases trimmed and J has 6 bases trimmed; junction bases matching no gene number 9.

This receptor chain uses TRBV7-9 and TRBJ2-2; 10 central bases correspond to TRBD2. This sequence was found in a man aged 45 to 70 who received an inactivated influenza vaccine. Donor details come from another sample of the same person, matched by shared clones. The source material was PBMCs from blood, sampled 21 months after vaccination. For the CDR3, the sequence is CASSPPSGSIPGELFF. The DNA sequence is given as TGTGCCAGCAGCCCTCCTAGCGGGAGTATTCCCGGGGAGCTGTTTTTT.